One TCR beta chain is described in this entry. Its cognate antigen is unknown. Libraries were prepared by immunoSEQ multiplex PCR; TCRdb keeps only in-frame clonotypes and omits some of them. This table has 70,000 to 95,000 clones, approximately 91% appearing once. This entry comes from a study of OX40 agonist ivuxolimab in advanced cancers. Study details: Head and neck, renal cell, melanoma or hepatocellular carcinoma were the cancers that dose-escalation patients had. Overall study results and limits: Some of the nonresponding patients also showed low levels of normalized T-cell clonal expansion.

Germline V gene sequence: CDR1 SGHTA, CDR2 FQGNSA. This CDR3 has 16 residues. The V end lost 2 bases, the J end lost 2 bases, and 12 bases lay between the germline ends. The sequencing here drew on CD4+ or CD8+ T cells sorted from blood, taken in a trial of the OX40 agonist ivuxolimab. The TCR sequence derives from an adult with an advanced solid tumor such as melanoma, head and neck, liver or kidney cancer. This chain connects TRBV7-2 to TRBJ2-2; D may correspond to TRBD1 or TRBD2 (5 bases each). The DNA for the CDR3 is TGTGCCAGCAGCTTATACCAGGGAGTTAACACCGGGGAGCTGTTTTTT. This gives the protein CASSLYQGVNTGELFF.